This TCR beta chain was retrieved from a study of blood T cell repertoires in COVID-19. Study overall: The study drew acute and convalescent COVID-19 samples from the United States, Italy and Spain. The cDNA or gDNA used as material had been derived from T cells, B-cell-depleted T cells, or PBMCs.

Original processing notes: Nucleated cell number was recorded as an estimate derived from reference gene primer amplification. Repertoires were generated with immunoSEQ multiplex PCR, while TCRdb's copy carries only in-frame clones and drops some. The DNA was the basis for D and trimming; V, J and clone size are from that table. The sample consists of about 310,000 clones, 80% to 90% of them appearing once. This CDR3 has 15 amino acids. Trimming stripped 4 bases from V and 5 bases from J, with 15 bases between. The germline gives CDR1 SGHTA, CDR2 FQGTGA. This clonotype was obtained from a woman aged 50 to 60 who had recovered from COVID-19. The V and J genes are TRBV7-3 and TRBJ2-1; TRBD2 is a possible D gene (6 bases). The specimen sequenced was peripheral blood. DNA of the CDR3: TGTGCCAGCAGCTCCCGGGGAGGAAGAGACAATGAGCAGTTCTTC. It translates to CASSSRGGRDNEQFF.